The rows below give T cell receptor beta chains drawn from one sample of a study of blood T cells in healthy people across ages. TCRdb reprocessed the 5' RACE reads with MiXCR, giving one entry per CDR3 protein. The data show roughly 1.9 million distinct CDR3 sequences, roughly two fifths seen once. The sequenced sample was blood. The source is a human donor in good health. Each CDR3 is given without its conserved first and last residue. Each record gives: CDR3 protein, J gene, CDR3 length, V gene.

cdr3_aa: SVGRSYQETQY
j_call: TRBJ2-5
cdr3_length: 11
v_call: TRBV29-1

cdr3_aa: SAPEGFGNTIY
j_call: TRBJ1-3
cdr3_length: 11
v_call: TRBV20-1

cdr3_aa: ATSRDLRPNTEAF
j_call: TRBJ1-1
cdr3_length: 13
v_call: TRBV15

cdr3_aa: ATSDLQVISGQPQH
j_call: TRBJ1-5
cdr3_length: 14
v_call: TRBV24-1

cdr3_aa: ASSLGGKGTQY
j_call: TRBJ2-5
cdr3_length: 11
v_call: TRBV7-2

cdr3_aa: SARTGQGANGYT
j_call: TRBJ1-2
cdr3_length: 12
v_call: TRBV20-1

cdr3_aa: SVDSTGGYGYT
j_call: TRBJ1-2
cdr3_length: 11
v_call: TRBV29-1

cdr3_aa: ASSLTGQASSYEQY
j_call: NA
cdr3_length: 14
v_call: TRBV5-1

cdr3_aa: ASSPKLGAADDEQF
j_call: TRBJ2-1
cdr3_length: 14
v_call: TRBV5-5

cdr3_aa: ASSLVMGEPQH
j_call: TRBJ1-5
cdr3_length: 11
v_call: TRBV7-2

cdr3_aa: SADGDRETDTQY
j_call: TRBJ2-3
cdr3_length: 12
v_call: TRBV20-1

cdr3_aa: ASSQDLGGRSYEQY
j_call: TRBJ2-7
cdr3_length: 14
v_call: TRBV4-3

cdr3_aa: ATSRDPTDPQH
j_call: TRBJ1-5
cdr3_length: 11
v_call: TRBV15

cdr3_aa: SVEVQGGSWEETQY
j_call: TRBJ2-5
cdr3_length: 14
v_call: TRBV29-1

cdr3_aa: ASSYLGDSQSTNTGELF
j_call: TRBJ2-2
cdr3_length: 17
v_call: TRBV28

cdr3_aa: SAPLQGSGANVLT
j_call: TRBJ2-6
cdr3_length: 13
v_call: TRBV20-1

cdr3_aa: SVKGGGPLMMQY
j_call: TRBJ2-4
cdr3_length: 12
v_call: TRBV20-1

cdr3_aa: ASSLWGTGFYGYT
j_call: TRBJ1-2
cdr3_length: 13
v_call: TRBV12-3/TRBV12-4

cdr3_aa: ASSRITGRDPYEHY
j_call: TRBJ2-7
cdr3_length: 14
v_call: TRBV7-2

cdr3_aa: ASSLVRQEAEAF
j_call: TRBJ1-1
cdr3_length: 12
v_call: TRBV7-2

cdr3_aa: SAGEPFTQY
j_call: TRBJ2-3
cdr3_length: 9
v_call: TRBV20-1

cdr3_aa: ASSRTIAGGSTDTQY
j_call: TRBJ2-3
cdr3_length: 15
v_call: TRBV4-2

cdr3_aa: AISPPRQGNYGYT
j_call: TRBJ1-2
cdr3_length: 13
v_call: TRBV10-3

cdr3_aa: TSSLFSGEQETQY
j_call: TRBJ2-5
cdr3_length: 13
v_call: TRBV18

cdr3_aa: ASADRATGTNQPQH
j_call: TRBJ1-5
cdr3_length: 14
v_call: TRBV12-5

cdr3_aa: ASSPIPLAGGLNEQF
j_call: TRBJ2-1
cdr3_length: 15
v_call: TRBV27

cdr3_aa: SARSRGLSTDTQY
j_call: TRBJ2-3
cdr3_length: 13
v_call: TRBV20-1

cdr3_aa: ASSSPGDYRETQY
j_call: TRBJ2-5
cdr3_length: 13
v_call: TRBV7-2

cdr3_aa: ATSIRPGEKLF
j_call: TRBJ1-4
cdr3_length: 11
v_call: TRBV15

cdr3_aa: ASSGRGRLTYEQY
j_call: TRBJ2-7
cdr3_length: 13
v_call: TRBV7-9

cdr3_aa: ASSYPISGGNNEQY
j_call: TRBJ2-4
cdr3_length: 14
v_call: TRBV6-5

cdr3_aa: ASTSSQGNYGYT
j_call: TRBJ1-2
cdr3_length: 12
v_call: TRBV12-3/TRBV12-4

cdr3_aa: ASNPRGFQETQY
j_call: TRBJ2-5
cdr3_length: 12
v_call: TRBV19

cdr3_aa: ATRQGRGTDTQY
j_call: TRBJ2-3
cdr3_length: 12
v_call: TRBV6-4

cdr3_aa: ASSETLGETQY
j_call: TRBJ2-5
cdr3_length: 11
v_call: TRBV6-2/TRBV6-3

cdr3_aa: ASSPTPSGATREQF
j_call: TRBJ2-1
cdr3_length: 14
v_call: TRBV11-1

cdr3_aa: AISAIPSGELF
j_call: TRBJ2-2
cdr3_length: 11
v_call: TRBV10-3

cdr3_aa: ASSVGGEGGPEDEQF
j_call: TRBJ2-1
cdr3_length: 15
v_call: TRBV9

cdr3_aa: ASSFLWTGDGYT
j_call: TRBJ1-2
cdr3_length: 12
v_call: TRBV7-2

cdr3_aa: ASSLEPRETQY
j_call: TRBJ2-5
cdr3_length: 11
v_call: TRBV5-1

cdr3_aa: ASSESGAQETQY
j_call: TRBJ2-5
cdr3_length: 12
v_call: TRBV3-1

cdr3_aa: ASSYSLFLRGRSGEKLF
j_call: TRBJ1-4
cdr3_length: 17
v_call: TRBV6-2/TRBV6-3

cdr3_aa: ASSLPTYEQY
j_call: TRBJ2-7
cdr3_length: 10
v_call: TRBV28

cdr3_aa: ATSRQGMNSGHT
j_call: TRBJ1-2
cdr3_length: 12
v_call: TRBV24-1

cdr3_aa: ASSPREGVSYEQY
j_call: TRBJ2-7
cdr3_length: 13
v_call: TRBV7-7

cdr3_aa: ASSFRSVTEQF
j_call: TRBJ2-1
cdr3_length: 11
v_call: TRBV28

cdr3_aa: ASSFNAGRGETQY
j_call: TRBJ2-5
cdr3_length: 13
v_call: TRBV11-2

cdr3_aa: ASSIRTSPDTQY
j_call: TRBJ2-3
cdr3_length: 12
v_call: TRBV9

cdr3_aa: ASSAYAPGYEQY
j_call: TRBJ2-7
cdr3_length: 12
v_call: TRBV4-1

cdr3_aa: SANSGGPTEWDGYT
j_call: TRBJ1-2
cdr3_length: 14
v_call: TRBV20-1

cdr3_aa: ASSLLREAQYDEQY
j_call: TRBJ2-7
cdr3_length: 14
v_call: TRBV12-3/TRBV12-4

cdr3_aa: ASSSQGGQTEAF
j_call: TRBJ1-1
cdr3_length: 12
v_call: TRBV6-2/TRBV6-3

cdr3_aa: SASPGGDSYEQY
j_call: NA
cdr3_length: 12
v_call: TRBV20-1

cdr3_aa: ATSSNHQETQY
j_call: TRBJ2-5
cdr3_length: 11
v_call: TRBV15

cdr3_aa: ASSPLGLLNQPQH
j_call: TRBJ1-5
cdr3_length: 13
v_call: TRBV5-1

cdr3_aa: ASSLRRGPNTEAF
j_call: TRBJ1-1
cdr3_length: 13
v_call: TRBV7-2

cdr3_aa: ASSQVEGFYEQY
j_call: TRBJ2-7
cdr3_length: 12
v_call: TRBV4-2